This entry lists 4 T cell receptor beta chains sequenced from one sample in a study of CD8+ T cells in alopecia areata. Once RNA had been extracted, it was reverse transcribed into cDNA to act as the sequencing template. The repertoire was sequenced with immunoSEQ multiplex PCR; TCRdb's copy has only in-frame clones and lacks some. The data hold 200,000 to 250,000 clones, with around three fifths observed a single time. Sequenced here: CD4+ T cells sorted from blood, sampled at week 0. These TCRs come from a human donor with alopecia areata.

This chain connects TRBV7-2 to TRBJ2-7; D remains ambiguous. The CDR3 consists of 14 residues. Germline assignment: CDR1 SGHTA and CDR2 FQGNSA. The V and J ends lost 1 base and 6 bases respectively, with 13 bases between them. The CDR3 DNA is TGTGCCAGCAGCTTAGTTTATGGGTCCGGCGAGCAGTACTTC. Its translation: CASSLVYGSGEQYF.

A word on this clone: Different DNA sequences within this sample yield the same CDR3. This chain connects TRBV18 to TRBJ1-1; D remains unclear. V was pared by 1 base and J by 1 base, with 4 bases between. Germline V gives CDR1 KGHSH, CDR2 LQKENI. The CDR3 is 13 residues long. CDR3 bases: TGTGCCAGCTCACCACTGGAGAACACTGAAGCTTTCTTT. Its translation is CASSPLENTEAFF.

The J gene is TRBJ1-2, the V gene TRBV6-5, with D possibly being TRBD1 (6 bases). CDR3 length: 14 amino acids. In germline, CDR1 is MNHEY, CDR2 SVGAGI. The V end was cut by 1 base, the J end by 7 bases, with 13 bases between. CDR3: CASSYWGAPGGYTF. The CDR3 coding sequence is TGTGCCAGCAGTTACTGGGGGGCGCCGGGTGGCTACACCTTC.

The chain is built from TRBV6-5 and TRBJ2-3, with 7 bases identical to TRBD1. CDR3 size: 13 residues. V was pared by 7 bases and J by 4 bases, with 5 bases of the junction left unmatched. Germline V lookup: CDR1 MNHEY, CDR2 SVGAGI. This CDR3 is CASTRQGADTQYF. In nucleotides, the CDR3 is TGTGCCAGCACCCGACAGGGCGCAGATACGCAGTATTTT.